Sequencing of this T cell receptor (beta chain) was carried out in a study of shared clonotypes between healthy human individuals. On the study more broadly: CD4 naive and memory got three plates each, CD8 naive two, CD8 memory one. Study-wide results and caveats: The sharing of 4.5% to 5.5% of naive CD4 clonotypes was seen across a handful of donors.

Genomic DNA per cell subset filled all wells of several immunoSEQ plates. The DNA input per sorted-subset replicate PCR was about 180 ng, corresponding to around 28,000 T cell genomes. Generated by immunoSEQ multiplex PCR, the TCRdb table keeps only in-frame clones and is missing some. The sample shows around 1.5 million clones, 95% to 99% of them seen only once. Germline lookup yields CDR1 SGHNT and CDR2 YYREEE (reference sequence). The CDR3 sequence is 17 residues long. The V gene end was trimmed by 0 bases and the J gene end by 0 bases; junction bases not matched to a gene: 9. A remark on this clone: The antigen remains unidentified.

The genes are TRBV5-4 and TRBJ2-7; 7 positions match TRBD2. This clonotype was sampled from a man aged 30 to 45 in good health. Sequencing was done on a sample of naive CD4+ T cells sorted from blood. Subset of the sample: CD45RA+ positively selected. The CDR3 here is CASSLAASGFYSYEQYF. The CDR3 coding sequence is TGTGCCAGCAGCTTGGCGGCTAGCGGATTCTACTCCTACGAGCAGTACTTC.